The rows below give T cell receptor beta chains drawn from one sample of a study of blood T cell repertoires in COVID-19. Assay used: immunoSEQ multiplex PCR; TCRdb lists only in-frame clones, some missing. This table holds roughly 250,000 clones, around 88% found once. The specimen was PBMCs or T cells enriched from blood (not recorded which). The source of these receptors is a woman aged 40 to 50 with acute COVID-19. Both conserved end residues are part of each CDR3. The order of the fields is D gene, clone size, J gene, V gene, CDR3 length, CDR3 protein, CDR3 DNA. D genes are given only for firm matches. The size field is filled for only some rows; it gives once, few, many or a size class.

D: NA
size: NA
J: TRBJ1-2
V: TRBV16
length: 14
CDR3: CASSLVRTNYGYTF
DNA: TGTGCCAGCAGCCTGGTCAGGACTAACTATGGCTACACCTTC

D: TRBD1
size: NA
J: TRBJ1-2
V: TRBV5-1
length: 17
CDR3: CASSLEGAVSSNYGYTF
DNA: TGCGCCAGCAGCTTGGAGGGGGCTGTTTCCTCTAACTATGGCTACACCTTC

D: NA
size: few
J: TRBJ2-1
V: TRBV7-6
length: 15
CDR3: CASSSASLAYNEQFF
DNA: TGTGCCAGCAGCTCAGCCTCCCTAGCCTACAATGAGCAGTTCTTC

D: TRBD2
size: few
J: TRBJ2-7
V: TRBV19
length: 13
CDR3: CASSPTSVYEQYF
DNA: TGTGCCAGTAGTCCGACTAGCGTCTACGAGCAGTACTTC

D: NA
size: NA
J: TRBJ1-1
V: TRBV11-3
length: 17
CDR3: CASRQGGWGRGDTEAFF
DNA: TGTGCCAGCAGGCAGGGAGGCTGGGGCAGAGGAGACACTGAAGCTTTCTTT

D: TRBD1
size: NA
J: TRBJ1-2
V: TRBV25-1
length: 14
CDR3: CASGFGQGYEGYTF
DNA: TGTGCCAGCGGATTCGGACAGGGCTATGAGGGCTACACCTTC

D: NA
size: NA
J: TRBJ2-3
V: TRBV10-1
length: 12
CDR3: CASSAGFNTQYF
DNA: TGCGCCAGCAGTGCCGGGTTCAATACGCAGTATTTT

D: NA
size: NA
J: TRBJ1-3
V: TRBV28
length: 16
CDR3: CASSLGGPASGNTIYF
DNA: TGTGCCAGCAGTTTAGGAGGCCCGGCCTCTGGAAACACCATATATTTT

D: TRBD1
size: NA
J: TRBJ2-3
V: TRBV5-1
length: 16
CDR3: CASSLISGQGTDTQYF
DNA: TGCGCCAGCAGCTTGATATCTGGACAGGGTACAGATACGCAGTATTTT

D: NA
size: NA
J: TRBJ1-3
V: TRBV19
length: 14
CDR3: CASKAPGAGNTIYF
DNA: TGTGCCAGTAAGGCCCCCGGGGCTGGAAACACCATATATTTT

D: TRBD2
size: NA
J: TRBJ2-1
V: TRBV19
length: 14
CDR3: CASSIGTSYNEQFF
DNA: TGTGCCAGTAGTATAGGGACTAGCTACAATGAGCAGTTCTTC

D: TRBD1
size: NA
J: TRBJ2-1
V: TRBV12-3/TRBV12-4
length: 13
CDR3: CASSRDRANEQFF
DNA: TGTGCCAGCAGCCGGGACAGGGCCAATGAGCAGTTCTTC

D: NA
size: NA
J: TRBJ2-1
V: TRBV5-4
length: 12
CDR3: CASSLVSNEQFF
DNA: TGTGCCAGCAGCTTGGTGAGCAATGAGCAGTTCTTC